The sample holds many counts of the clone carrying this TCR beta chain. Its specificity is not known. This sample was included in a study of T cells in Graves' hyperthyroidism and ophthalmopathy. Notes on the study in general: Researchers found most expanded thyroid clonotypes above 0.001 in blood as well.

Germline CDR1 reads SEHNR; CDR2 reads FQNEAQ (reference sequence). This CDR3 comprises 17 residues. The V gene lost 5 bases and the J gene lost 3 bases, with 19 bases spanning the gap. RNA transcripts gave rise to amplified TCR beta CDR3 regions. During a first-round RT-PCR of the TCR CDR3, the HTBI primer set was used. TCRdb re-analysed the multiplex PCR reads in MiXCR, keeping a single row per CDR3 protein. The sample has some 580,000 distinct CDR3 sequences, more than 15% seen once. Clinical Activity Scores of at least 3, NOSPECS grades of at least 4 and durations under 3 months characterized ophthalmopathy patients. Uncontrolled infection, other autoimmune disease, pregnancy or lactation barred patients from enrollment. Orbital computed tomography and thyroid ultrasound, together with serum TRAb and thyroxine and clinical symptoms, were used for diagnoses.

The sequence came from a woman aged 40 to 49 with Graves' ophthalmopathy. The V call is TRBV7-9, the J call TRBJ2-2; D may be TRBD1 (6 bases). The specimen was blood. CDR3 protein: CASSPGVADIDTGELFF. DNA of the CDR3: TGTGCCAGCAGCCCAGGGGTCGCGGACATAGACACCGGGGAGCTGTTTTTT.